This T cell receptor beta chain came from a study of esophageal squamous cell carcinoma under preoperative chemotherapy. Each CDR3 protein is one row after TCRdb ran MiXCR on the PCR reads. The sample contains some 30,000 distinct CDR3 sequences, 45% to 55% of which appear only once. The time point denotes: before preoperative PTX-NDP chemotherapy. The CDR3 contains 16 residues. CDR1 and CDR2 (germline): SEHNR, FQNEAQ (reference sequence). Trimming removed 7 bases at V and 4 bases at J, with 19 bases between. Collection of the sample occurred from a patient given preoperative chemotherapy. The TCR comes from a human donor with esophageal squamous cell carcinoma. The donor label of this sample is uncertain. The chain uses TRBV7-9 and TRBJ2-2, with D perhaps matching TRBD2 (5 bases). CDR3 coding DNA: TGTGCCAGCACCGAAGGACTGGCTGAAAGCACCGGGGAGCTGTTTTTT. Amino acids: CASTEGLAESTGELFF.